This TCR beta chain was recovered during a study of blood T cell repertoires in COVID-19. The overall study: COVID-19 samples, acute and convalescent, were from the United States, Italy and Spain. PBMCs, B-cell-depleted T cells, or T cells were the source of the cDNA or gDNA that made up the material.

The CDR3 extends over 15 amino acids. Between the trimmed V and J ends, which lost 3 bases and 3 bases, there was a span of 12 bases. Germline V CDR1 and CDR2: MDHEN, SYDVKM. Original methodology: Nucleated cell number was recorded as an estimate derived from reference gene primer amplification. Clones were read by immunoSEQ multiplex PCR, and TCRdb kept only the in-frame ones, dropping some. D and trimming come from the DNA, and the V and J calls and clone size come from that table. Found here are 150,000 or so clones, roughly four fifths of them singletons; the top ten hold over 10%. Seattle enrolled patients during active infection and tracked them longitudinally. This clone came up a few times.

The chain uses TRBV28 and TRBJ1-5, with D possibly matching TRBD1 (6 bases). The TCR originated in an older woman with COVID-19, enrolled during active disease. Material: peripheral blood. The CDR3 bases are TGTGCCAGCAGTTTTGACAGGAAGAACAATCAGCCCCAGCATTTT. It translates to CASSFDRKNNQPQHF.